One and the same sample provided the 23 T cell receptor beta chains below, sequenced in a study of early T cells in non-severe SARS-CoV-2 infection. TCRdb re-called the 5' RACE reads with MiXCR, one entry per CDR3 protein. Of about 76,000 distinct CDR3 sequences listed, roughly 12% are singletons. Sample: whole blood. The receptors were gathered from an adult who was a healthcare worker with PCR-confirmed SARS-CoV-2 infection or an uninfected control (not recorded which).

This clonotype was counted ten times or more. V gene TRBV7-8 combines with J gene TRBJ2-5; 14 nucleotides align to TRBD2. The CDR3 is 20 residues long. Unmatched junction bases numbered 14, after V lost 0 bases and J lost 5 bases. Per the germline V gene, CDR1 is SGHVS and CDR2 is FQNEAQ. The CDR3 loop is CASSLAAPLTSGGDSETQYF. The CDR3 region has the DNA TGTGCCAGCAGCTTAGCGGCCCCTCTGACTAGCGGGGGGGACTCGGAGACCCAGTACTTC.

This clonotype was seen ten or more times. The chain joins TRBV3-1 to TRBJ1-1; D not resolved. Germline V CDR1 and CDR2: LGHDT, YNNKEL (reference sequence). V lost 2 bases to trimming and J lost 8 bases, with 9 bases between them. CDR3 length: 12 residues. The CDR3 sequence: CASSQPDGEAFF. DNA of the CDR3: TGTGCCAGCAGCCAACCCGACGGAGAAGCTTTCTTT.

V and J are TRBV4-1 and TRBJ1-1; 11 bases align to TRBD1. Germline loops: CDR1 MGHRA, CDR2 YSYEKL. Unmatched junction bases numbered 3, after V lost 3 bases and J lost 3 bases. The CDR3 runs 15 residues. The DNA of the CDR3 is TGCGCCAGCAGCCAGGGGACAGGGGGGTACACTGAAGCTTTCTTT. Amino acid sequence: CASSQGTGGYTEAFF.

This clonotype was counted only a few times. V and J are TRBV5-4 and TRBJ2-1, with 15 bases that match TRBD2. With 4 bases clipped from V and 11 bases from J, the junction kept 10 bases outside the gene matches. The CDR3 loop spans 16 amino acids. The germline V gene has CDR1 SGHNT and CDR2 YYREEE (reference sequence). The CDR3 coding sequence is TGTGCCAGCAGCCAAGGGACTAGCGGGGGGACTGAGAAGCAGTTCTTC. Amino acids: CASSQGTSGGTEKQFF. The full variable domain, rest sourced from reference TRBV5-4 and TRBJ2-1, is ETGVTQSPTHLIKTRGQQVTLRCSSQSGHNTVSWYQQALGQGPQFIFQYYREEENGRGNFPPRFSGLQFPNYSSELNVNALELDDSALYLCASSQGTSGGTEKQFFGPGTRLTVL.

The chain couples TRBV5-1 to TRBJ1-6; 7 nucleotides match TRBD1. The V segment lost 3 bases and the J segment 7 bases; nucleotides outside the gene matches: 4. The CDR3 is made up of 14 amino acids. Germline CDR1 and CDR2: SGHRS and YFSETQ. DNA of the CDR3: TGCGCCAGCAGCTCCGGACAGGAAAATTCACCCCTCCACTTT. It encodes CASSSGQENSPLHF. The full variable domain, its missing parts supplied by reference TRBV5-1 and TRBJ1-6, is KAGVTQTPRYLIKTRGQQVTLSCSPISGHRSVSWYQQTPGQGLQFLFEYFSETQRNKGNFPGRFSGRQFSNSRSEMNVSTLELGDSALYLCASSSGQENSPLHFGNGTRLTVT.

This clonotype was seen at least ten times. This CDR3 reads CASSLAGTASYEQYF. Written as DNA, the CDR3 is TGTGCCAGCAGCTTGGCGGGGACAGCTTCCTACGAGCAGTACTTC. The chain is built from TRBV5-6 and TRBJ2-7; 7 positions agree with TRBD1. Trimming at V came to 0 bases and at J to 1 base, leaving 4 bases not matched to a gene. In germline, CDR1 is SGHDT, CDR2 YYEEEE. This CDR3 is built from 15 residues.

DNA of the CDR3: TGCAGCGGGGGACAGGGGTACACCGGGGAGCTGTTTTTT. It codes for CSGGQGYTGELFF. This chain links TRBV29-1 with TRBJ2-2, with 10 positions matching TRBD1. This CDR3 has 13 amino acids. From germline, CDR1 is SQVTM and CDR2 ANQGSEA. The V and J ends lost 7 bases and 3 bases, in that order; junction bases with no gene match: 2.

The table lists this clonotype with many counts. CDR3 region: CSALGQLETNEKLFF. The CDR3 DNA reads TGCAGTGCTCTCGGACAGTTAGAAACTAATGAAAAACTGTTTTTT. The rearrangement joins TRBV20-1 to TRBJ1-4; maybe TRBD1 (6 bases). The germline V and J ends were trimmed by 5 bases and 1 base, with 14 bases remaining between them. Looked up from germline, CDR1 is DFQATT and CDR2 is SNEGSKA (reference sequence). The CDR3 spans 15 residues.

This clonotype was recorded many times. This chain uses TRBV20-1 with TRBJ2-3, with 8 bases fitting TRBD2. This CDR3 spans 14 amino acids. V lost 5 bases to trimming and J lost 6 bases; unmatched junction nucleotides: 10. Germline loops: CDR1 DFQATT, CDR2 SNEGSKA (reference sequence). CDR3 sequence (DNA): TGCAGTGCTCCCGGGGGGGCCTCTTTTGATACGCAGTATTTT. As protein: CSAPGGASFDTQYF.

This clonotype showed up many times. The chain couples TRBV4-1 to TRBJ2-1; D is perhaps TRBD2 (6 bases). V was trimmed by 6 bases and J by 2 bases, leaving 14 bases between them. The CDR3 runs to 15 residues. Per germline, CDR1 MGHRA and CDR2 YSYEKL. The CDR3 nucleotides are TGCGCCAGCAGACCGGGACTCCTAGCCTACAATGAGCAGTTCTTC. This codes for CASRPGLLAYNEQFF.

The DNA of the CDR3 is TGTGCCAGCAGCCGCGGACAGGGGTTGGACGAGCAGTACTTC. Protein product: CASSRGQGLDEQYF. This sequence joins TRBV7-6 and TRBJ2-7; 9 bases match TRBD1. After removal of 5 bases from V and 5 bases from J, the junction contained 7 bases not matched to a gene. Germline V lookup: CDR1 SGHVS, CDR2 FNYEAQ. The CDR3 runs to 14 residues.

This clonotype was seen a handful of times. The rearrangement uses TRBV5-1 and TRBJ2-3; TRBD2 is a possible D gene (6 bases). The CDR3 contains 16 residues. Trimming pared 5 bases from V and 0 bases from J, leaving 16 bases between. Germline loops: CDR1 SGHRS, CDR2 YFSETQ. CDR3 amino acids: CASRSHLRGSTDTQYF. The CDR3 coding sequence is TGCGCCAGCAGATCTCACTTGCGGGGTAGCACAGATACGCAGTATTTT.

This clonotype was detected a few times. The rearrangement uses TRBV30 and TRBJ2-2, with a possible D match to TRBD1 (6 bases). Germline V CDR1 and CDR2: GTSNPN, SVGIG (reference sequence). The CDR3 extends over 12 amino acids. The CDR3 sequence: CGRGGYTGELFF. The CDR3 nucleotides are TGTGGGAGAGGGGGTTACACCGGGGAGCTGTTTTTT.

This clonotype was seen a handful of times. This chain links TRBV10-3 with TRBJ2-7; D could derive from TRBD1 or TRBD2 (5 bases each). Looked up from germline, CDR1 is ENHRY and CDR2 is SYGVKD. The CDR3 spans 14 residues. Trimming stripped 3 bases from V and 6 bases from J, with 15 bases between. The CDR3 region has the DNA TGTGCCATCAGTGATAACCAGAGGGGTCGCGAGCAGTACTTC. Translation gives CAISDNQRGREQYF.

The chain carries TRBV29-1 and TRBJ2-7; D is possibly TRBD2 (6 bases). Germline V gene sequence: CDR1 SQVTM, CDR2 ANQGSEA. The CDR3 runs to 15 residues. V dropped 4 bases and J dropped 0 bases, with 16 bases sitting between them. The CDR3 DNA follows: TGCAGCGTTGGAGGGGACTTTCTTAGCTCCTACGAGCAGTACTTC. Protein product: CSVGGDFLSSYEQYF.

The rearrangement links TRBV12-3 or TRBV12-4 to TRBJ2-2; a weak D match, TRBD2 (5 bases). The CDR3 covers 13 residues. Deletions cut 3 bases from V and 3 bases from J, with 5 bases between. For the CDR3, the DNA is TGTGCCAGCAGTTTGCGGGACACCGGGGAGCTGTTTTTT. Residues: CASSLRDTGELFF.

V is TRBV12-3 or TRBV12-4 and J is TRBJ2-2; D is uncertain. The CDR3 is 14 residues long. V lost 5 bases and J lost 3, with 10 bases in between. For the CDR3, the DNA is TGTGCCAGCAGTACCTCGGCCTACACCGGGGAGCTGTTTTTT. As protein: CASSTSAYTGELFF.

This chain connects TRBV10-2 to TRBJ2-1, with 8 bases matching TRBD2. Per the germline V gene, CDR1 is WSHSY and CDR2 is SAAADI. The CDR3 covers 16 residues. Trimming took 0 bases from V and 4 from J; bases not matched to a gene: 5. The CDR3 region has the DNA TGCGCCAGCAGTGAGTCTACGGGGGGGCTTTACAATGAGCAGTTCTTC. It yields the protein CASSESTGGLYNEQFF.

The V and J genes are TRBV29-1 and TRBJ2-2; D is unclear. CDR1 is SQVTM, CDR2 ANQGSEA, per germline. The CDR3 covers 12 residues. V lost 4 bases, J lost 3 bases, and 6 bases lay in between. This CDR3 is CSVVADTGELFF. The DNA for the CDR3 is TGCAGCGTTGTGGCGGACACCGGGGAGCTGTTTTTT.

This clonotype came up a few times. J is TRBJ2-1 and V is TRBV9, with 9 nucleotides matching TRBD2. The germline CDR1 and CDR2 sequences are SGDLS and YYNGEE. The CDR3 sequence is 12 residues long. V dropped 0 bases and J dropped 13; count of bases not matched to a gene: 2. In DNA form, the CDR3 reads TGTGCCAGCAGCGTAGTAGCGGGGGCCCAGTTCTTC. Protein sequence: CASSVVAGAQFF.

This rearrangement joins TRBV6-2 or TRBV6-3 to TRBJ1-1; D gene unclear. V lost 5 bases to trimming and J lost 5 bases, with 12 bases between them. The CDR3 is 13 residues long. CDR1 and CDR2 from the germline V gene are MNHEY and SVGEGT. CDR3 loop: CASSPPGRTEAFF. CDR3 nucleotide sequence: TGTGCCAGCAGTCCCCCGGGTCGGACTGAAGCTTTCTTT.

This clonotype turned up a few times. The CDR3 DNA is TGTGCCAGCCGCGGGGCGGCGTACCAAGAGACCCAGTACTTC. Encoded protein: CASRGAAYQETQYF. This chain uses TRBV5-6 with TRBJ2-5; D might be TRBD2 (6 bases). The CDR3 contains 14 residues. Per germline, CDR1 SGHDT and CDR2 YYEEEE. The V and J ends lost 7 bases and 0 bases respectively, with 13 bases between them.

In its sample, this clonotype was seen many times. V is TRBV7-2 and J is TRBJ2-7; D not certain. In germline, CDR1 is SGHTA, CDR2 FQGNSA. The CDR3 totals 14 residues. The V and J ends lost 7 bases and 2 bases respectively, with 15 bases between them. The DNA of the CDR3 is TGTGCCAGCACCCCCAACTCCGGTCCCTACGAGCAGTACTTC. This codes for CASTPNSGPYEQYF.